Below are 11 T cell receptor beta chains sequenced from a single sample in a study of cytotoxic CD8 clonotypes in ibrutinib-treated CLL. The data were produced by immunoSEQ multiplex PCR, yet TCRdb's version contains in-frame clones alone and is incomplete. The sample records 8,500 to 13,000 clones, over 60% being singletons. Here the sequenced sample was PBMCs, taken at disease progression, from a patient treated with ibrutinib. These receptors originate from a human donor with chronic lymphocytic leukemia.

The gene calls are TRBV9 and TRBJ2-2; the D gene is possibly TRBD1 (5 bases). V dropped 7 bases and J dropped 4 bases, with 20 bases sitting between them. Germline V lookup: CDR1 SGDLS, CDR2 YYNGEE. CDR3 length: 16 residues. CDR3 bases: TGTGCCAGCTCCGTAGAAGTGGGGCCGGGCACCGGGGAGCTGTTTTTT. This gives the protein CASSVEVGPGTGELFF.

This rearrangement joins TRBV6-1 to TRBJ2-2; TRBD2 aligns across 7 bases. Germline V lookup: CDR1 MNHNS, CDR2 SASEGT. The V segment lost 2 bases and the J segment 1 base; nucleotides outside the gene matches: 10. The CDR3 spans 18 residues. The CDR3 protein is CASSERLGGVGNTGELFF. Here the CDR3 DNA reads TGTGCCAGCAGTGAAAGGTTGGGAGGGGTTGGGAACACCGGGGAGCTGTTTTTT.

This sequence joins TRBV5-1 and TRBJ2-7, with D maybe TRBD1 (6 bases). Trimming pared 4 bases from V and 3 bases from J, leaving 11 bases between. The CDR3 is 13 residues long. Germline-derived CDR1 and CDR2 are SGHRS and YFSETQ. The CDR3 loop reads CASSGQINYEQYF. The CDR3 coding sequence is TGCGCCAGCAGCGGACAGATAAACTACGAGCAGTACTTC.

The chain employs TRBV7-2 and TRBJ2-7; the D gene is possibly TRBD2 (5 bases). CDR1 SGHTA and CDR2 FQGNSA come from the germline V gene. Trimming took 0 bases from V and 4 from J, leaving 13 bases between them. CDR3 size: 15 residues. The CDR3 nucleotides are TGTGCCAGCAGCTTAGCGATGGGTAGCGCGTACGAGCAGTACTTC. Its protein is CASSLAMGSAYEQYF.

The chain links TRBV28 to TRBJ2-1; D remains ambiguous. Germline V gives CDR1 MDHEN, CDR2 SYDVKM. V was trimmed by 6 bases and J by 11 bases, leaving 11 bases between them. The CDR3 is 11 amino acids. CDR3 amino acids: CASSTAPQQFF. CDR3 DNA sequence: TGTGCCAGCAGCACGGCCCCCCAGCAGTTCTTC.

This clone appeared a few times. The rearrangement joins TRBV5-1 to TRBJ1-5, with 7 bases that match TRBD1. Germline CDR1 SGHRS, CDR2 YFSETQ. V lost 0 bases and J lost 7; bases outside the gene matches: 4. The CDR3 runs 14 residues. Written as DNA, the CDR3 is TGCGCCAGCAGCTTGGAGGGCAGGGGGCAGCCCCAGCATTTT. This encodes CASSLEGRGQPQHF.

This chain joins TRBV9 and TRBJ2-3, with 12 bases aligning to TRBD2. The V segment lost 3 bases and the J segment 3 bases; nucleotides outside the gene matches: 14. The CDR3 length is 19 residues. The germline CDR1 and CDR2 sequences are SGDLS and YYNGEE. CDR3 sequence reads: CASSGNVAILAGGTDTQYF. CDR3 coding DNA: TGTGCCAGCAGCGGTAACGTAGCGATTCTAGCGGGGGGGACAGATACGCAGTATTTT.

The CDR3 DNA reads TGTGCCAGCAGGGGCTGGTGGGCCTTGAACACTGAAGCTTTCTTT. Amino acid sequence: CASRGWWALNTEAFF. The chain couples TRBV28 to TRBJ1-1; D is uncertain. Looked up from germline, CDR1 is MDHEN and CDR2 is SYDVKM. Trimming removed 6 bases from V and 0 bases from J, with 14 bases in between. CDR3 length: 15 amino acids.

This clone was seen a handful of times. The rearrangement links TRBV10-3 to TRBJ2-1; D not resolved. Looked up from germline, CDR1 is ENHRY and CDR2 is SYGVKD. This CDR3 contains 11 residues. The V end lost 5 bases, the J end lost 1 base, and 0 bases lay between the germline ends. CDR3 protein: CAISSYNEQFF. The DNA for the CDR3 is TGTGCCATCAGTTCCTACAATGAGCAGTTCTTC.

The V gene is TRBV19, the J gene TRBJ2-5; the match to TRBD1 covers 8 bases. The J segment lost 4 bases and the V segment lost 3 bases, leaving 16 bases of the junction unmatched. The CDR3 sequence is 18 residues long. Germline V gives CDR1 LNHDA, CDR2 SQIVND (reference sequence). In nucleotides, the CDR3 is TGTGCCAGTAGTATTCGGACAGGGCAGGACCGGACGGGAGAGACCCAGTACTTC. This sequence encodes CASSIRTGQDRTGETQYF.

The chain couples TRBV7-9 to TRBJ2-7; no firm D call. This CDR3 is built from 13 residues. Germline lookup yields CDR1 SEHNR and CDR2 FQNEAQ (reference sequence). Trimming stripped 0 bases from V and 4 bases from J, with 7 bases between. The CDR3: CASSLALDYEQYF. The CDR3 DNA sequence: TGTGCCAGCAGCTTAGCCTTGGATTACGAGCAGTACTTC.